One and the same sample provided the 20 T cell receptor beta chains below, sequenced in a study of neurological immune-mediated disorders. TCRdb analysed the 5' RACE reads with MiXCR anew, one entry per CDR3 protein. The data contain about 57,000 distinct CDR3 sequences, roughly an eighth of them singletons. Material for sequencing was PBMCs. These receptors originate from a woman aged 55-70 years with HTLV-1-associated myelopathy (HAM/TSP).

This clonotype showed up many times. CDR3 in DNA: TGCGCCAGCAGCTTGGACGGGCCCCCCTACGAGCAGTACTTC. This sequence encodes CASSLDGPPYEQYF. The chain couples TRBV5-1 to TRBJ2-7; D is uncertain. This CDR3 contains 14 residues. The V end was cut by 0 bases, the J end by 2 bases, with 9 bases between. Germline-derived CDR1 and CDR2 are SGHRS and YFSETQ.

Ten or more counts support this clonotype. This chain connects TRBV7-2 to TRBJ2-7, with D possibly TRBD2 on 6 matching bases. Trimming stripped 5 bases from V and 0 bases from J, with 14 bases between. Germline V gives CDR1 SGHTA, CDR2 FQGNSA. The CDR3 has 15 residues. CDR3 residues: CASSPARTNSYEQYF. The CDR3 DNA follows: TGTGCCAGCAGCCCAGCCCGGACTAACTCCTACGAGCAGTACTTC.

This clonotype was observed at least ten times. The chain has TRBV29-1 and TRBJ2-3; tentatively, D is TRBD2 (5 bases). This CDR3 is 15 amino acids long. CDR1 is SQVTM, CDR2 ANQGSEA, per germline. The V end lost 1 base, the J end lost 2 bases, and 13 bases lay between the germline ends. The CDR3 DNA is TGCAGCGTTGAAGGGGGAGAGATTTTCACAGATACGCAGTATTTT. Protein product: CSVEGGEIFTDTQYF.

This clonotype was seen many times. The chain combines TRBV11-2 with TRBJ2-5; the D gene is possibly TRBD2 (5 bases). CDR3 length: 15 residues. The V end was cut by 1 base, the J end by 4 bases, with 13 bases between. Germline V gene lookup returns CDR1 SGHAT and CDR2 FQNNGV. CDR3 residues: CASSLGSSEGETQYF. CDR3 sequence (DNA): TGTGCCAGCAGCTTAGGGAGTAGTGAGGGAGAGACCCAGTACTTC. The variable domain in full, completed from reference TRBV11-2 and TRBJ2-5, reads EAGVAQSPRYKIIEKRQSVAFWCNPISGHATLYWYQQILGQGPKLLIQFQNNGVVDDSQLPKDRFSAERLKGVDSTLKIQPAKLEDSAVYLCASSLGSSEGETQYFGPGTRLLVL.

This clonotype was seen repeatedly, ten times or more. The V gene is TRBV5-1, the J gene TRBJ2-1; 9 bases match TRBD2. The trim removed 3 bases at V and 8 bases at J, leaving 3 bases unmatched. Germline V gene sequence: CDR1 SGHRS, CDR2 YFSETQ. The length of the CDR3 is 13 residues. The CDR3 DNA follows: TGCGCCAGCAGCTCTAGCGGGAACTATGAGCAGTTCTTC. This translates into CASSSSGNYEQFF.

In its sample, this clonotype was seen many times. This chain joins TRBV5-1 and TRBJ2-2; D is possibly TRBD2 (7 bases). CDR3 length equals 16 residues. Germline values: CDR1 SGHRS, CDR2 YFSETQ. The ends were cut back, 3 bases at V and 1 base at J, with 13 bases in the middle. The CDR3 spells CASSSGASGNTGELFF. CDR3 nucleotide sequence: TGCGCCAGCAGCTCGGGGGCTAGCGGGAACACCGGGGAGCTGTTTTTT. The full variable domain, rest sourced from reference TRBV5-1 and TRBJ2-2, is KAGVTQTPRYLIKTRGQQVTLSCSPISGHRSVSWYQQTPGQGLQFLFEYFSETQRNKGNFPGRFSGRQFSNSRSEMNVSTLELGDSALYLCASSSGASGNTGELFFGEGSRLTVL.

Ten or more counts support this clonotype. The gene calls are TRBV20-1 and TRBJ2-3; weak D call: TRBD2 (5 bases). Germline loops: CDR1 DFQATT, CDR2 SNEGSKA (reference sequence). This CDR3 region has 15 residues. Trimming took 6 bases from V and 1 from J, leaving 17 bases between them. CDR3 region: CSAESGLEGTDTQYF. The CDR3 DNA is TGCAGTGCGGAGTCCGGACTCGAAGGCACAGATACGCAGTATTTT.

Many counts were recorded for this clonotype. The CDR3, as DNA: TGTGCCAGCAGCGTACGGGACAGGGCATATGGCTACACCTTC. Amino acid sequence: CASSVRDRAYGYTF. The chain employs TRBV9 and TRBJ1-2, with 9 bases aligning to TRBD1. Trimming cost V 1 base and J 5 bases; bases outside gene matches: 3. CDR3 length: 14 amino acids. Looked up from germline, CDR1 is SGDLS and CDR2 is YYNGEE.

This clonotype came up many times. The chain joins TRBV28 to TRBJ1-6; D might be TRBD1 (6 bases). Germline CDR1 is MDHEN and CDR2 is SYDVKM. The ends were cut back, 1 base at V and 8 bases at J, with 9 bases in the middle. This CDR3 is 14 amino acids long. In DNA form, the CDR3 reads TGTGCCAGCAGTTTATACAGGGTCGATTCACCCCTCCACTTT. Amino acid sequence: CASSLYRVDSPLHF.

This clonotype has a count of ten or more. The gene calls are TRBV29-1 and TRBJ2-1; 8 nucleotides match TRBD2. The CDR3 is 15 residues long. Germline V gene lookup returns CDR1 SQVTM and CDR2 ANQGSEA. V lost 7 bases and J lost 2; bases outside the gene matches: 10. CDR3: CSATDRGGPYNEQFF. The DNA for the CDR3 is TGCAGCGCAACAGACCGGGGGGGGCCCTACAATGAGCAGTTCTTC.

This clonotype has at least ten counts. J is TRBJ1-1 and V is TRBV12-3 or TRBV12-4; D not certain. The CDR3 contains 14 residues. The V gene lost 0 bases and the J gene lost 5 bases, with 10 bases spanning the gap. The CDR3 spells CASSLAPPRTEAFF. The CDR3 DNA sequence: TGTGCCAGCAGTTTAGCCCCACCAAGAACTGAAGCTTTCTTT.

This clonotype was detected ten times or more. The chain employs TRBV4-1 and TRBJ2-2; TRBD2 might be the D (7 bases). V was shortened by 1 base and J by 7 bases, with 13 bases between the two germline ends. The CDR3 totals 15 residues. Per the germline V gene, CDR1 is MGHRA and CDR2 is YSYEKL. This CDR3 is CASSQAEAGHGELFF. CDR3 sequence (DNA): TGCGCCAGCAGCCAAGCAGAAGCGGGACACGGGGAGCTGTTTTTT.

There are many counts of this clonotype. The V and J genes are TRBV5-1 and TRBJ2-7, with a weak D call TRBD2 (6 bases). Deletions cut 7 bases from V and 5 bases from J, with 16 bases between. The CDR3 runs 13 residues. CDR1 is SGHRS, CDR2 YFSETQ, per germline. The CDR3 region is CASSGGEIHEQYF. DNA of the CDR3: TGCGCCAGCTCCGGGGGAGAAATCCACGAGCAGTACTTC.

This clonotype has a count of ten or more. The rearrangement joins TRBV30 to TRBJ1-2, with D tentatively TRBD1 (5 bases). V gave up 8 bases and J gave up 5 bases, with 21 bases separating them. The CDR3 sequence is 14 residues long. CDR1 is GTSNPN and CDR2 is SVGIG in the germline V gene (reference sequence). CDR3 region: CAGEFRGLSYGYTF. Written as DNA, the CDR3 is TGTGCCGGAGAATTTCGGGGACTTTCGTATGGCTACACCTTC.

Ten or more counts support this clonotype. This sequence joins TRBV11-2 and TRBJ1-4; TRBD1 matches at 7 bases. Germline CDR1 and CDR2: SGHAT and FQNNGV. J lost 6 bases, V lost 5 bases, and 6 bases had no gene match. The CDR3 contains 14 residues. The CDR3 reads CASSPDRFYEKLFF. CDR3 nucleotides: TGTGCCAGCAGCCCGGACAGGTTCTATGAAAAACTGTTTTTT.

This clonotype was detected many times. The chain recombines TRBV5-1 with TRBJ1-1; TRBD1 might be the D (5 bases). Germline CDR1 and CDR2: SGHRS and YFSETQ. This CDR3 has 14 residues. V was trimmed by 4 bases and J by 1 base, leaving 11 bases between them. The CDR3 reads CASSPGTGNTEAFF. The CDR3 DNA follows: TGCGCCAGCAGCCCGGGGACGGGGAACACTGAAGCTTTCTTT.

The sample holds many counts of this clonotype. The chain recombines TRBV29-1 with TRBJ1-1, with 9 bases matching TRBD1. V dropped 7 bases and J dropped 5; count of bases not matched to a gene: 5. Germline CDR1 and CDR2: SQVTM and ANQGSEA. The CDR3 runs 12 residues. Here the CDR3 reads CSADRGGTEAFF. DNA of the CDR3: TGCAGCGCGGACAGGGGTGGAACTGAAGCTTTCTTT.

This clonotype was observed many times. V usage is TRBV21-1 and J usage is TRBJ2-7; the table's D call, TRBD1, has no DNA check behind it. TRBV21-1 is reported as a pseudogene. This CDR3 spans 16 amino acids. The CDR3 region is CASSNDPRDRPYEQYF. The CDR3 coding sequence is TGTGCCAGCAGCAATGACCCCCGGGACAGGCCCTACGAGCAGTACTTC.

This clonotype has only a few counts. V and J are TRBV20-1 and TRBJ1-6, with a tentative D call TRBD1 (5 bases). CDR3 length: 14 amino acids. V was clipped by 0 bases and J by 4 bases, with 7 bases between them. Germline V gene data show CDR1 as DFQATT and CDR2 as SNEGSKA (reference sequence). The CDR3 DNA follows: TGCAGTGCTAGAGAGCCAGGGTATAATTCACCCCTCCACTTT. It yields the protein CSAREPGYNSPLHF.

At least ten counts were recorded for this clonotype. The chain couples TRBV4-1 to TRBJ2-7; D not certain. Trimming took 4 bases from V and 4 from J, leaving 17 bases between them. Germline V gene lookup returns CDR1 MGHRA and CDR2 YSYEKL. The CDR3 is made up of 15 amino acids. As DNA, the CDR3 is TGCGCCAGCAGCCTCACCGCCTCCTCCTCTTACGAGCAGTACTTC. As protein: CASSLTASSSYEQYF.